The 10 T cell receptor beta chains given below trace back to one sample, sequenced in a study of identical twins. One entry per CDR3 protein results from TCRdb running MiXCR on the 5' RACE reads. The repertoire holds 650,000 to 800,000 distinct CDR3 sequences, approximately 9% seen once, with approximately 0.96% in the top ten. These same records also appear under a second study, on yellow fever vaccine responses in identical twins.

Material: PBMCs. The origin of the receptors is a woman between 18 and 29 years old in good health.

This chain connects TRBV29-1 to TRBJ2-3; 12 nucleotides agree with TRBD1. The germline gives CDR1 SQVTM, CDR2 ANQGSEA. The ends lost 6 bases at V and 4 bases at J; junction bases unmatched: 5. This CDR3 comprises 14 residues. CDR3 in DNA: TGCAGCGTGGGGGGGACAGGGGGCGCAGATACGCAGTATTTT. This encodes CSVGGTGGADTQYF.

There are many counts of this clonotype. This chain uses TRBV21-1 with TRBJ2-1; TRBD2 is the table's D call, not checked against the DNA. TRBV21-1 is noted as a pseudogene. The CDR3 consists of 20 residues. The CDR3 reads CASSKNPGTAGVSSYNEQFF. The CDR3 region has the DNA TGTGCCAGCAGCAAAAATCCAGGGACGGCGGGAGTCTCCTCCTACAATGAGCAGTTCTTC.

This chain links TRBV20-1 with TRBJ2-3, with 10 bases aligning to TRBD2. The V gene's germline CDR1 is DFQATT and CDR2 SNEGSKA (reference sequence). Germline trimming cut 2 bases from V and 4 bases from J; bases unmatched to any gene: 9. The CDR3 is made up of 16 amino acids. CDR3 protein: CSARQSSGGWADTQYF. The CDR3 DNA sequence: TGCAGTGCTAGACAATCTAGCGGGGGCTGGGCAGATACGCAGTATTTT.

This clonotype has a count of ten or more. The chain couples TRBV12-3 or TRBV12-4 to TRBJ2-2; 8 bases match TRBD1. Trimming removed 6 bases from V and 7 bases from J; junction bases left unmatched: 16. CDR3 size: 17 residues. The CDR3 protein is CASSSILGQGWDGELFF. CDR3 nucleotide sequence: TGTGCCAGCAGCTCGATTCTTGGACAGGGATGGGACGGGGAGCTGTTTTTT.

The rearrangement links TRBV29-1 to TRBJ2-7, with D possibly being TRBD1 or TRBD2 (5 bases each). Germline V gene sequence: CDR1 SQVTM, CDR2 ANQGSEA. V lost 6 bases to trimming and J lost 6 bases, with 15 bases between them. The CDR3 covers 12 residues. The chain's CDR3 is CSVGRRAGEQYF. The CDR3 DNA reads TGCAGCGTGGGGCGGCGGGCAGGCGAGCAGTACTTC.

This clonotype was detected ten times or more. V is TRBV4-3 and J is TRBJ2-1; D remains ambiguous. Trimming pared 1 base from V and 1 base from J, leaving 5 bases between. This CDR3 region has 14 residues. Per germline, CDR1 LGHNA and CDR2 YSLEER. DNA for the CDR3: TGCGCCAGCAGCCAAGGAGTTTCCTACAATGAGCAGTTCTTC. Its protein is CASSQGVSYNEQFF.

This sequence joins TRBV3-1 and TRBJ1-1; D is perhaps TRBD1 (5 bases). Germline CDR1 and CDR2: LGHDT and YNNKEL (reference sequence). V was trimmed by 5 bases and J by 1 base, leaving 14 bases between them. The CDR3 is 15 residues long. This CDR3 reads CASSSRGGANTEAFF. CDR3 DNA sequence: TGTGCCAGCAGCTCACGCGGAGGGGCGAACACTGAAGCTTTCTTT.

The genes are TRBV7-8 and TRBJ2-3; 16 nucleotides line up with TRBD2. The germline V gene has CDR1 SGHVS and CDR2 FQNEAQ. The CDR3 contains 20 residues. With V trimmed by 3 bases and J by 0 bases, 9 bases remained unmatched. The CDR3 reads CASSFTPGLAGGWSTDTQYF. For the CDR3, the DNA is TGTGCCAGCAGCTTCACCCCGGGACTAGCGGGAGGGTGGAGCACAGATACGCAGTATTTT.

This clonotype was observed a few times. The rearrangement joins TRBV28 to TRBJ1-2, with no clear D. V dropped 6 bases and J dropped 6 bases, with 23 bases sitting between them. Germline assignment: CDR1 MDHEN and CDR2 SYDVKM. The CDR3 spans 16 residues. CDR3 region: CASSGPIAGLVDGYTF. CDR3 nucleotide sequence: TGTGCCAGCAGCGGGCCCATCGCGGGGTTAGTGGATGGCTACACCTTC.

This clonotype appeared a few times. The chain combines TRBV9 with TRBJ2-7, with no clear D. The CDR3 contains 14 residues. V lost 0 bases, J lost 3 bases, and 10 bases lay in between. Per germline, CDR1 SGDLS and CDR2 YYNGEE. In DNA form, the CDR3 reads TGTGCCAGCAGCGTAGGACGACTCGGCTACGAGCAGTACTTC. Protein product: CASSVGRLGYEQYF.